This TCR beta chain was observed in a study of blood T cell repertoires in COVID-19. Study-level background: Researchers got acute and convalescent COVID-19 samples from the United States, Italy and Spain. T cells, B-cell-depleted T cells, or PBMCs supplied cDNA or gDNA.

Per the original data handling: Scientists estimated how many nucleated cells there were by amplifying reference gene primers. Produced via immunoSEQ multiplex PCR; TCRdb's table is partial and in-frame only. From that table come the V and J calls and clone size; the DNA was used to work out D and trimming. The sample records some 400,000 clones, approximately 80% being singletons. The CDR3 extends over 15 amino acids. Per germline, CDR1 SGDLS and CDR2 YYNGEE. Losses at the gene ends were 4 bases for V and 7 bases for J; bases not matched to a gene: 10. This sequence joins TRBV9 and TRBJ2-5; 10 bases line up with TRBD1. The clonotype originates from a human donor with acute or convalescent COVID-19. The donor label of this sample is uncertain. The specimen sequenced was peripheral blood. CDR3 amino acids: CASSPTGTGVRTQYF. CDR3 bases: TGTGCCAGCAGCCCGACCGGGACAGGGGTCAGGACCCAGTACTTC.